This TCR beta chain was documented in a study of T cells after yellow fever vaccination. General observations from the study: Shared CD4/CD8 clonotypes were a small share, likely from convergent recombination. Peaking on day 5 versus 15, the secondary response was faster but weaker. The study re-detected most primary-vaccination clones after the booster (96% CD4, roughly 85% CD8).

Universal primer sites and UMIs were introduced during 5'RACE template-switching synthesis of TCR cDNA. TCRdb processed the 5' RACE reads anew with MiXCR; each CDR3 protein has one entry. The data contain approximately 250,000 distinct CDR3 sequences, around 6.7% of them seen just once; the ten biggest clones take up 1.1%. The sample holds many counts of this clonotype. Its target is unknown. V lost 2 bases and J 5 bases, leaving 13 bases between the germline ends. The CDR3 is 15 residues long. CDR1 is SGHTA, CDR2 FQGTGA, per germline. This chain joins TRBV7-3 and TRBJ2-1; TRBD1 is a possible D gene (5 bases). The sample consisted of CD4+ T cells sorted from PBMCs, taken on the day of the yellow fever booster vaccination. The clonotype originates from a man younger than 40 who received the YFV17D yellow fever vaccine. The CDR3, as DNA: TGTGCCAGCAGCTTAGTCGCGAGCAGGGACAATGAGCAGTTCTTC. Its translation is CASSLVASRDNEQFF.